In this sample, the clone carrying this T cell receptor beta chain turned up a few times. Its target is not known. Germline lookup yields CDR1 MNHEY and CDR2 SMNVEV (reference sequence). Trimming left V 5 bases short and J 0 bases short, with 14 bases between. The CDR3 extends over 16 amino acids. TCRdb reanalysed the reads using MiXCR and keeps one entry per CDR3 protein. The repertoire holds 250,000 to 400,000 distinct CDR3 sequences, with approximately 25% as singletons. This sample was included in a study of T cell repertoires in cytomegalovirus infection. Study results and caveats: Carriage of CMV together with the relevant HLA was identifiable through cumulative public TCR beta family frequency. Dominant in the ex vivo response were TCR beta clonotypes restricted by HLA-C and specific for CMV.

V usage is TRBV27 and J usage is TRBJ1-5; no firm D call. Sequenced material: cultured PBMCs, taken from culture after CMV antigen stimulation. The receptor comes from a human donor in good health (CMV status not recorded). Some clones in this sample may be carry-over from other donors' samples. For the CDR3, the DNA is TGTGCCAGCAGTCAAAACGGTTGGGATAGCAATCAGCCCCAGCATTTT. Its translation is CASSQNGWDSNQPQHF.